The 19 T cell receptor beta chains in this list originate from one sample, sequenced in a study of cytomegalovirus exposure and HLA in healthy donors. PCR amplification relied on 60 Vbeta primers (plus 13 Jbeta primers). Profiled with immunoSEQ multiplex PCR; TCRdb holds only in-frame clones, not every one. The profile shows about 210,000 clones, approximately 79% of them singletons. The sequencing sample was made of PBMCs. The receptors were gathered from a male donor in good health and CMV-seronegative.

The sample holds a few counts of this clone. The chain uses TRBV7-9 and TRBJ2-7; D perhaps matches TRBD1 (6 bases). The V and J ends lost 9 bases and 5 bases respectively, with 11 bases between them. This CDR3 comprises 11 residues. Germline V gives CDR1 SEHNR, CDR2 FQNEAQ (reference sequence). The chain's CDR3 is CASMGADEQYF. The CDR3 region has the DNA TGTGCCAGTATGGGGGCCGACGAGCAGTACTTC.

The CDR3 nucleotides read TGTGCCAGCAGCTCGGGACAGCTTAATGAAAAACTGTTTTTT. Protein sequence: CASSSGQLNEKLFF. The chain is built from TRBV7-9 and TRBJ1-4; 7 bases fit TRBD1. In germline, CDR1 is SEHNR, CDR2 FQNEAQ (reference sequence). The CDR3 has 14 residues. With 4 bases clipped from V and 4 bases from J, the junction kept 3 bases outside the gene matches.

The J gene is TRBJ2-5, the V gene TRBV18, with 7 bases aligning to TRBD1. The CDR3 has 15 residues. Germline lookup yields CDR1 KGHSH and CDR2 LQKENI. V shed 3 bases and J 2 bases; nucleotides not matched to a gene: 6. The CDR3 DNA reads TGTGCCAGCTCACCGCGACAGGGAAGACAAGAGACCCAGTACTTC. Translated, it gives CASSPRQGRQETQYF.

The chain carries TRBV9 and TRBJ2-3; TRBD2 might be the D (6 bases). CDR1 SGDLS and CDR2 YYNGEE come from the germline V gene. The CDR3 loop spans 17 amino acids. Trimming stripped 1 base from V and 0 bases from J, with 15 bases between. CDR3 sequence reads: CASSVRSGGASTDTQYF. CDR3 DNA sequence: TGTGCCAGCAGCGTACGCTCCGGGGGAGCTAGCACAGATACGCAGTATTTT.

V gene TRBV7-3 combines with J gene TRBJ2-2; 9 nucleotides match TRBD1. The CDR3 consists of 15 residues. Trimming removed 1 base from V and 6 bases from J; junction bases left unmatched: 3. In germline, CDR1 is SGHTA, CDR2 FQGTGA. Here the CDR3 DNA reads TGTGCCAGCAGCTTAAGACAGGGGGGTCCCGGGGAGCTGTTTTTT. It codes for CASSLRQGGPGELFF.

This clone has more than one count but fewer than ten. This chain uses TRBV10-3 with TRBJ2-7; D remains ambiguous. V lost 2 bases and J lost 1, with 3 bases in between. The CDR3 is 12 residues long. The germline V gene has CDR1 ENHRY and CDR2 SYGVKD. CDR3 bases: TGTGCCATCAGTGAGCTATCCTACGAGCAGTACTTC. Translated: CAISELSYEQYF.

The chain has TRBV30 and TRBJ1-1; TRBD1 matches 8 bases. Germline lookup yields CDR1 GTSNPN and CDR2 SVGIG (reference sequence). The CDR3 length is 15 residues. The junction had 15 bases not matched to a gene; V was cut back by 4 bases and J by 8 bases. CDR3: CAWNIGAGQEVEAFF. In DNA form, the CDR3 reads TGTGCCTGGAATATAGGGGCGGGACAGGAGGTCGAAGCTTTCTTT.

J is TRBJ2-2 and V is TRBV5-1; 8 positions match TRBD1. Unmatched junction bases numbered 8, after V lost 0 bases and J lost 7 bases. In germline, CDR1 is SGHRS, CDR2 YFSETQ. The CDR3 length is 16 residues. DNA for the CDR3: TGCGCCAGCAGCTTGGCCTGGACAGGGTTGAGCGGGGAGCTGTTTTTT. The encoded protein is CASSLAWTGLSGELFF.

V is TRBV27 and J is TRBJ2-3, with D tentatively TRBD2 (7 bases). The V end lost 3 bases, the J end lost 4 bases, and 17 bases lay between the germline ends. The V gene's germline CDR1 is MNHEY and CDR2 SMNVEV (reference sequence). There are 16 residues in the CDR3. This CDR3 reads CASSFGRTGGPDTQYF. DNA for the CDR3: TGTGCCAGCAGTTTCGGGAGGACCGGGGGGCCAGATACGCAGTATTTT.

This clone occurred a few times. The chain is built from TRBV7-7 and TRBJ2-5; 7 bases align to TRBD2. Germline assignment: CDR1 SSHAT and CDR2 FNYEAQ (reference sequence). This CDR3 spans 16 amino acids. Trimming cost V 1 base and J 4 bases; bases outside gene matches: 9. The CDR3 loop reads CASSLEGQGGRETQYF. The CDR3 bases are TGTGCCAGCAGCTTAGAGGGTCAGGGCGGGAGAGAGACCCAGTACTTC.

The chain has TRBV30 and TRBJ1-1; a weak D match, TRBD1 (5 bases). CDR1 is GTSNPN and CDR2 is SVGIG in the germline V gene (reference sequence). This CDR3 comprises 13 residues. Trimming pared 0 bases from V and 9 bases from J, leaving 14 bases between. CDR3 sequence (DNA): TGTGCCTGGAGTGTAAACGAGAAGGGGAAAGCTTTCTTT. Amino acids: CAWSVNEKGKAFF.

This clone was seen a handful of times. The chain recombines TRBV7-8 with TRBJ1-1; D not certain. Per the germline V gene, CDR1 is SGHVS and CDR2 is FQNEAQ. The V and J ends lost 3 bases and 0 bases respectively, with 8 bases between them. This CDR3 is 14 amino acids long. CDR3 nucleotides: TGTGCCAGCAGCTTGGAGGGCATGAACACTGAAGCTTTCTTT. Encoded protein: CASSLEGMNTEAFF.

V usage is TRBV6-4 and J usage is TRBJ2-1; no clear D. The CDR3 spans 14 residues. V gave up 0 bases and J gave up 7 bases, with 10 bases separating them. Germline assignment: CDR1 MRHNA and CDR2 SNTAGT. CDR3 nucleotides: TGTGCCAGCAGTGACTCGGGTAGGAGTAATGAGCAGTTCTTC. Its translation is CASSDSGRSNEQFF.

The gene calls are TRBV27 and TRBJ2-1, with 7 bases fitting TRBD2. The V and J ends lost 6 bases and 7 bases, in that order; junction bases with no gene match: 15. The germline V gene encodes CDR1 MNHEY and CDR2 SMNVEV (reference sequence). There are 16 residues in the CDR3. The CDR3 spells CASRLPGGEGRNEQFF. In DNA form, the CDR3 reads TGTGCCAGCAGACTCCCCGGAGGGGAGGGAAGGAATGAGCAGTTCTTC.

The chain recombines TRBV7-2 with TRBJ2-3, with D hard to call. From germline, CDR1 is SGHTA and CDR2 FQGNSA. The CDR3 consists of 18 residues. Deletions cut 4 bases from V and 0 bases from J, with 20 bases between. DNA for the CDR3: TGTGCCAGCAGCTACTCGGGTCCTCCCCTCTCTAGCACAGATACGCAGTATTTT. Protein: CASSYSGPPLSSTDTQYF.

The chain recombines TRBV10-2 with TRBJ2-7; 9 bases map to TRBD1. The CDR3 loop spans 13 amino acids. CDR1 is WSHSY, CDR2 SAAADI, per germline. The V segment lost 8 bases and the J segment 2 bases; nucleotides outside the gene matches: 4. The CDR3 DNA sequence: TGCGCCAGCTTGGACAGGGGCACCTACGAGCAGTACTTC. This codes for CASLDRGTYEQYF.

This clone was recorded a few times. The V and J genes are TRBV4-1 and TRBJ1-6; 7 bases agree with TRBD1. The CDR3 has 15 residues. Per germline, CDR1 MGHRA and CDR2 YSYEKL. Losses at the gene ends were 3 bases for V and 5 bases for J; bases not matched to a gene: 4. CDR3 sequence reads: CASSHGQADNSPLHF. In DNA, the CDR3 is TGCGCCAGCAGCCACGGACAGGCAGATAATTCACCCCTCCACTTT.

The chain joins TRBV19 to TRBJ2-7; 9 bases align to TRBD1. Germline V gene sequence: CDR1 LNHDA, CDR2 SQIVND (reference sequence). The CDR3 spans 15 residues. V shed 6 bases and J 4 bases; nucleotides not matched to a gene: 10. CDR3 sequence: CASSAPGQGWYEQYF. For the CDR3, the DNA is TGTGCCAGTAGCGCACCGGGACAGGGTTGGTACGAGCAGTACTTC.

The V call is TRBV6-5, the J call TRBJ2-2; possibly TRBD1 for D (6 bases). This CDR3 contains 15 residues. Germline V gene sequence: CDR1 MNHEY, CDR2 SVGAGI. V lost 0 bases and J 1 base, leaving 6 bases between the germline ends. The CDR3 nucleotides read TGTGCCAGCAGTTACTCGACAGGGAACACCGGGGAGCTGTTTTTT. It specifies CASSYSTGNTGELFF.